Following are 24 T cell receptor beta chains from one sample sequenced in a study of T cell responses to AZD1222 COVID-19 vaccine. Data came from immunoSEQ multiplex PCR; TCRdb stores just in-frame clones and leaves some out. The sample consists of under 150,000 clones, approximately 90% of them appearing once. This specimen consisted of peripheral blood, obtained 28 days after the second AZD1222 dose. These TCRs come from an adult who received the AZD1222 COVID-19 vaccine.

This rearrangement joins TRBV5-6 to TRBJ1-3; D unclear. CDR3 length equals 14 residues. V was clipped by 4 bases and J by 0 bases, with 8 bases between them. Germline values: CDR1 SGHDT, CDR2 YYEEEE. The chain's CDR3 is CASSLGNSGNTIYF. For the CDR3, the DNA is TGTGCCAGCAGCCTGGGGAACTCTGGAAACACCATATATTTT.

In this sample, this clone turned up once. This chain uses TRBV19 with TRBJ2-1; D is perhaps TRBD1 or TRBD2 (5 bases each). In germline, CDR1 is LNHDA, CDR2 SQIVND (reference sequence). Trimming left V 9 bases short and J 8 bases short, with 11 bases between. The CDR3 is made up of 11 amino acids. DNA of the CDR3: TGTGCCAGCGATCAGGGACATGAGCAGTTCTTC. Protein: CASDQGHEQFF.

This rearrangement joins TRBV9 to TRBJ1-1; D remains ambiguous. Trimming shortened V by 0 bases and J by 0 bases, and 3 bases separated the two germline ends. CDR3 length: 13 amino acids. Germline V gene lookup returns CDR1 SGDLS and CDR2 YYNGEE. CDR3: CASSVDVNTEAFF. The CDR3, as DNA: TGTGCCAGCAGCGTAGACGTGAACACTGAAGCTTTCTTT.

V gene TRBV29-1 combines with J gene TRBJ1-1; 7 bases agree with TRBD1. The germline CDR1 and CDR2 sequences are SQVTM and ANQGSEA. The ends lost 4 bases at V and 5 bases at J; junction bases unmatched: 13. The CDR3 runs to 15 residues. The CDR3 sequence is CSVGPPSRGGTEAFF. The CDR3 DNA reads as TGCAGCGTTGGACCCCCTAGCAGGGGGGGAACTGAAGCTTTCTTT. Variable domain in full (rest from reference TRBV29-1 and TRBJ1-1): SAVISQKPSRDICQRGTSLTIQCQVDSQVTMMFWYRQQPGQSLTLIATANQGSEATYESGFVIDKFPISRPNLTFSTLTVSNMSPEDSSIYLCSVGPPSRGGTEAFFGQGTRLTVV.

This clone came up once. The rearrangement links TRBV12-3 or TRBV12-4 to TRBJ2-7; D is possibly TRBD2 (6 bases). The CDR3 runs 13 residues. V was trimmed by 4 bases and J by 3 bases, leaving 10 bases between them. In DNA form, the CDR3 reads TGTGCCAGCAGTTCGGGGGAAGGCTACGAGCAGTACTTC. Its protein is CASSSGEGYEQYF.

The V gene is TRBV3-1 (or the pseudogene TRBV3-2), the J gene TRBJ2-7, with TRBD2 identical over 11 bases. This CDR3 is 16 amino acids long. Germline V lookup: CDR1 LGHDT, CDR2 YNNKEL (reference sequence). V shed 4 bases and J 3 bases; nucleotides not matched to a gene: 8. CDR3 in DNA: TGTGCCAGCAGCCCCTTTAGCGGGAGGGGTAGCTACGAGCAGTACTTC. Translating it yields CASSPFSGRGSYEQYF.

The chain carries TRBV6-1 and TRBJ1-2; D is ambiguous. The V end lost 1 base, the J end lost 2 bases, and 8 bases lay between the germline ends. Looked up from germline, CDR1 is MNHNS and CDR2 is SASEGT. CDR3 length equals 14 residues. CDR3 sequence reads: CASSEGSENYGYTF. In DNA, the CDR3 is TGTGCCAGCAGTGAAGGTTCGGAAAACTATGGCTACACCTTC.

V and J are TRBV11-2 and TRBJ1-2, with TRBD1 identical over 10 bases. This CDR3 is 16 amino acids long. Germline CDR1 is SGHAT and CDR2 is FQNNGV. The trim removed 5 bases at V and 7 bases at J, leaving 13 bases unmatched. The CDR3 sequence is CASSVTATGGLGGYTF. In DNA form, the CDR3 reads TGTGCCAGCAGCGTCACCGCGACAGGGGGCTTAGGTGGCTACACCTTC.

This clone showed up just once. The chain joins TRBV6-5 to TRBJ2-7, with D perhaps matching TRBD1 (5 bases). Trimming left V 7 bases short and J 1 base short, with 14 bases between. CDR1 is MNHEY, CDR2 SVGAGI, per germline. The CDR3 has 14 residues. The CDR3 bases are TGTGCCAGCACCGTGGGGCCACCTTCCTACGAGCAGTACTTC. This gives the protein CASTVGPPSYEQYF.

V gene TRBV2 combines with J gene TRBJ1-3; D remains unclear. The V end lost 4 bases, the J end lost 3 bases, and 13 bases lay between the germline ends. The germline V gene encodes CDR1 SNHLY and CDR2 FYNNEI. The CDR3 extends over 15 amino acids. The CDR3 region is CASSAGATGGNTIYF. The CDR3 DNA follows: TGTGCCAGCAGTGCTGGAGCAACGGGTGGAAACACCATATATTTT.

This clone came up once. The chain has TRBV29-1 and TRBJ2-5; 7 bases map to TRBD1. Germline V CDR1 and CDR2: SQVTM, ANQGSEA. V lost 2 bases, J lost 6 bases, and 6 bases stayed unmatched. The CDR3 totals 13 residues. The CDR3 DNA sequence: TGCAGCGTTGAAAGCGACAGGGTAAAGACCCAGTACTTC. Protein: CSVESDRVKTQYF.

The rearrangement uses TRBV19 and TRBJ2-7; TRBD1 might be the D (5 bases). CDR1 and CDR2 (germline): LNHDA, SQIVND (reference sequence). V was shortened by 6 bases and J by 6 bases, with 12 bases between the two germline ends. The CDR3 extends over 12 amino acids. CDR3 residues: CASSFRGGEQYF. DNA for the CDR3: TGTGCCAGTAGCTTTAGGGGTGGCGAGCAGTACTTC.

V and J are TRBV7-2 and TRBJ1-5; D may be TRBD1 (5 bases). Germline V lookup: CDR1 SGHTA, CDR2 FQGNSA. The V end lost 1 base, the J end lost 9 bases, and 13 bases lay between the germline ends. This CDR3 has 14 residues. The CDR3 region has the DNA TGTGCCAGCAGCTTAGGGGGAGGGGTAGTGCCCCAGCATTTT. Translated: CASSLGGGVVPQHF.

This clone was seen once. This sequence joins TRBV7-3 and TRBJ2-3, with D unresolved. This CDR3 is built from 13 residues. Between the trimmed V and J ends, which lost 2 bases and 5 bases, there was a span of 8 bases. The germline CDR1 and CDR2 sequences are SGHTA and FQGTGA. Here the CDR3 reads CASSLGLGDTQYF. In nucleotides, the CDR3 is TGTGCCAGCAGCTTAGGTCTTGGAGATACGCAGTATTTT.

The V call is TRBV27, the J call TRBJ1-1, with 7 bases identical to TRBD1. J gave up 4 bases and V 6 bases, and 14 bases lay outside the gene matches. Germline CDR1 MNHEY, CDR2 SMNVEV (reference sequence). The CDR3 length is 16 residues. The CDR3 reads CASRSYGRQGSTEAFF. The DNA of the CDR3 is TGTGCCAGCAGATCTTATGGCCGACAGGGAAGCACTGAAGCTTTCTTT.

The rearrangement uses TRBV6-6 and TRBJ1-5; 9 positions agree with TRBD1. This CDR3 contains 14 residues. The V gene end was trimmed by 6 bases and the J gene end by 4 bases; junction bases not matched to a gene: 4. Germline V gives CDR1 MNHNY, CDR2 SVGAGI (reference sequence). The CDR3 nucleotides read TGTGCCAGCAGAGGGACAGGGAATAATCAGCCCCAGCATTTT. Its protein product is CASRGTGNNQPQHF.

V is TRBV11-3 and J is TRBJ1-1, with D perhaps TRBD1 (5 bases). Trimming took 3 bases from V and 1 from J, leaving 12 bases between them. The CDR3 is made up of 15 amino acids. CDR1 is SGHNT and CDR2 is YENEEA in the germline V gene. CDR3 protein: CASSLGGTANTEAFF. The CDR3 DNA is TGTGCCAGCAGCTTGGGGGGTACGGCGAACACTGAAGCTTTCTTT.

The chain combines TRBV19 with TRBJ1-6; D might be TRBD1 (6 bases). The CDR3 is 17 amino acids. V was trimmed by 5 bases and J by 7 bases, leaving 21 bases between them. Per the germline V gene, CDR1 is LNHDA and CDR2 is SQIVND (reference sequence). This CDR3 reads CASSVQGKGFENSPLHF. CDR3 nucleotides: TGTGCCAGTAGTGTCCAGGGGAAGGGGTTCGAAAATTCACCCCTCCACTTT.

CDR3 sequence: CASSLTWQAIGNTIYF. The DNA of the CDR3 is TGCGCCAGCAGCTTAACCTGGCAGGCTATAGGAAACACCATATATTTT. The genes are TRBV5-1 and TRBJ1-3; D is unclear. V lost 2 bases and J lost 4, with 16 bases in between. The CDR3 covers 16 residues. CDR1 and CDR2 from the germline V gene are SGHRS and YFSETQ.

V is TRBV6-5 and J is TRBJ1-2; no reliable D call. The CDR3 consists of 13 residues. V shed 7 bases and J shed 5 bases, with 14 bases lying between them. Per the germline V gene, CDR1 is MNHEY and CDR2 is SVGAGI. The CDR3 region is CASKAANLYGYTF. CDR3 sequence (DNA): TGTGCCAGCAAAGCAGCCAATCTTTATGGCTACACCTTC.

V gene TRBV24-1 combines with J gene TRBJ2-1; 9 bases fit TRBD2. The J segment lost 9 bases and the V segment lost 7 bases, leaving 6 bases of the junction unmatched. The CDR3 contains 13 residues. The germline CDR1 and CDR2 sequences are KGHDR and SFDVKD. CDR3 loop: CATRGSGSSEQFF. The CDR3 bases are TGTGCCACCAGGGGTAGCGGGAGTAGTGAGCAGTTCTTC.

This clone has a single count. J is TRBJ2-1 and V is TRBV7-9; D might be TRBD2 (6 bases). Per the germline V gene, CDR1 is SEHNR and CDR2 is FQNEAQ (reference sequence). Trimming removed 4 bases at V and 7 bases at J, with 23 bases between. CDR3 length equals 17 residues. CDR3 protein: CASSYGAAGPYSNEQFF. For the CDR3, the DNA is TGTGCCAGCAGCTACGGGGCCGCGGGGCCCTATAGTAATGAGCAGTTCTTC.

This clone was seen only once. The CDR3 spells CASSPRTGGANYEQYF. The CDR3 nucleotides are TGTGCCAGCAGCCCAAGGACAGGGGGCGCGAACTACGAGCAGTACTTC. The J gene is TRBJ2-7, the V gene TRBV7-9; 11 nucleotides align to TRBD1. V dropped 5 bases and J dropped 3; count of bases not matched to a gene: 9. This CDR3 is 16 amino acids long. The V gene's germline CDR1 is SEHNR and CDR2 FQNEAQ (reference sequence).

This clone has just a few counts. The CDR3 DNA reads as TGTGCCAGCAGTTTATCTGGATTCCCCGTCTATGGCTACACCTTC. Translated, it gives CASSLSGFPVYGYTF. This rearrangement joins TRBV27 to TRBJ1-2; D unclear. From germline, CDR1 is MNHEY and CDR2 SMNVEV (reference sequence). This CDR3 is built from 15 residues. V was shortened by 0 bases and J by 4 bases, with 12 bases between the two germline ends.